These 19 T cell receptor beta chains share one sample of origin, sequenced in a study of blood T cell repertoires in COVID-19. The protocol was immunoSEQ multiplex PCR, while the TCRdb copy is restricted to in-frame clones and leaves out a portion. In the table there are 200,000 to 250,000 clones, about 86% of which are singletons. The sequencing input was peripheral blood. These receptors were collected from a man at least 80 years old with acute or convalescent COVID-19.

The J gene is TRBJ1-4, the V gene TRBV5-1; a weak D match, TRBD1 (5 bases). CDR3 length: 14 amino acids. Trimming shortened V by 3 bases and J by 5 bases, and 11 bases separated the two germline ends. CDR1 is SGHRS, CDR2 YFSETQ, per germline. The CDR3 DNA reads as TGCGCCAGCAGCTCTGGGGGGATCAATGAAAAACTGTTTTTT. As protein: CASSSGGINEKLFF.

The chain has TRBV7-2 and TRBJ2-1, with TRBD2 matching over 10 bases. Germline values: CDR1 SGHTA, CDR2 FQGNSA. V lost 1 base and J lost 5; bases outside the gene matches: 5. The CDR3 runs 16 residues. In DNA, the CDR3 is TGTGCCAGCAGCTTAGAAGGGACTAGCGCCCACAATGAGCAGTTCTTC. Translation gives CASSLEGTSAHNEQFF.

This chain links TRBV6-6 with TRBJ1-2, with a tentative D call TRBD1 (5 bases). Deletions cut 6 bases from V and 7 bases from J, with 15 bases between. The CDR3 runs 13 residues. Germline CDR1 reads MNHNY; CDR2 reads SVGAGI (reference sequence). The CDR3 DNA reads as TGTGCCAGCAGCCCCGACAGTAGTTTTGGCTACACCTTC. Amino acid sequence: CASSPDSSFGYTF.

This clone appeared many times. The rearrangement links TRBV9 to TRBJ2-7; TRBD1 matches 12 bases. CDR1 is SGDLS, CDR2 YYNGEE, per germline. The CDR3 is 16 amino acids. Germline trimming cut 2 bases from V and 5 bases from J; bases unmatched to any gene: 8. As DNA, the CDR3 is TGTGCCAGCAGCGTCCGGGACAGGGGGCTTGGGGACGAGCAGTACTTC. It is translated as CASSVRDRGLGDEQYF.

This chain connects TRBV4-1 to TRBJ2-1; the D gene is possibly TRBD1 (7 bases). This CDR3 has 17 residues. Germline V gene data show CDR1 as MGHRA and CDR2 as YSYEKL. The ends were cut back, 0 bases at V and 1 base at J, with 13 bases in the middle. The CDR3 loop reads CASSQDPGGGSYNEQFF. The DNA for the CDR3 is TGCGCCAGCAGCCAAGATCCAGGGGGAGGATCCTACAATGAGCAGTTCTTC.

The CDR3 protein is CASSLGTDIYGYTF. CDR3 sequence (DNA): TGTGCCAGCAGTTTGGGGACAGACATATATGGCTACACCTTC. The rearrangement links TRBV28 to TRBJ1-2; the match to TRBD1 covers 7 bases. The germline V gene has CDR1 MDHEN and CDR2 SYDVKM. The V and J ends lost 3 bases and 5 bases, in that order; junction bases with no gene match: 6. The CDR3 totals 14 residues.

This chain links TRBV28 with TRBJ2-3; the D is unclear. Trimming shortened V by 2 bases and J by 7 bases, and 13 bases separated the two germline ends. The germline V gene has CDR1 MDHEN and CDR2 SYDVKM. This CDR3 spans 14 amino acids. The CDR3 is CASSLMSVVNTQYF. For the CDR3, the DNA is TGTGCCAGCAGTTTAATGTCAGTTGTGAATACGCAGTATTTT.

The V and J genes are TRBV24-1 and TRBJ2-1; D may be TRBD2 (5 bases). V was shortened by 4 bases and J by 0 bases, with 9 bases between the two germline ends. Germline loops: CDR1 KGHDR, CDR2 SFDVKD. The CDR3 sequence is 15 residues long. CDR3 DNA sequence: TGTGCCACCAGTGAGGGTGGACTCTCCTACAATGAGCAGTTCTTC. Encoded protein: CATSEGGLSYNEQFF.

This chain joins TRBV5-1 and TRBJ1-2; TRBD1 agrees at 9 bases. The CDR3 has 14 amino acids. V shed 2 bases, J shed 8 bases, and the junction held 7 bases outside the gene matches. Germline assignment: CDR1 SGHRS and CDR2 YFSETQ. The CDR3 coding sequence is TGCGCCAGCAGCTTACCGGGACAGGGTAGCGGCTACACCTTC. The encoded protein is CASSLPGQGSGYTF.

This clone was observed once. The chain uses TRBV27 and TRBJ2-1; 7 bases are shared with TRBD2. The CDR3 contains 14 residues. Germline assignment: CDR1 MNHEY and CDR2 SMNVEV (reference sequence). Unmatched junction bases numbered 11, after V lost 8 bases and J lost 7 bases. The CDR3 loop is CASAFQGGSNEQFF. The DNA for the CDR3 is TGTGCCAGCGCATTTCAGGGCGGGAGTAATGAGCAGTTCTTC.

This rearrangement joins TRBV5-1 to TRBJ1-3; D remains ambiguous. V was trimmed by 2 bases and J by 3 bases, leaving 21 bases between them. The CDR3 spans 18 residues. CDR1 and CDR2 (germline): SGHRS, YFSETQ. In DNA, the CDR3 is TGCGCCAGCAGCTTTGGGCTCCCCGCAGCCGGCCTTGGAAACACCATATATTTT. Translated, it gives CASSFGLPAAGLGNTIYF.

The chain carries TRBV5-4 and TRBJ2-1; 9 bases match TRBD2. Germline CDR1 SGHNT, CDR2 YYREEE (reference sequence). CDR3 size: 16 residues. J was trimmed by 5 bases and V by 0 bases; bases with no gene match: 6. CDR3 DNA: TGTGCCAGCAGCTTGGGGGGGGCTAGCGGGAACAATGAGCAGTTCTTC. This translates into CASSLGGASGNNEQFF.

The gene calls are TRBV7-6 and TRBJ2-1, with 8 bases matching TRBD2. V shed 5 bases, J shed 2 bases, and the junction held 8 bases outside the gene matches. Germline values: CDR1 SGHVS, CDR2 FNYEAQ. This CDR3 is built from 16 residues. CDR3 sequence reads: CASSKMGLGPYNEQFF. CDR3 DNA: TGTGCCAGCAGCAAGATGGGACTAGGCCCCTACAATGAGCAGTTCTTC.

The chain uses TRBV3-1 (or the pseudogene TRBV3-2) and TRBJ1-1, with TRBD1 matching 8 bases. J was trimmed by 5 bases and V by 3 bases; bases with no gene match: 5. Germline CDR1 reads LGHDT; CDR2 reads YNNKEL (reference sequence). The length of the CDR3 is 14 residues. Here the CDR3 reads CASSQTDRGTEAFF. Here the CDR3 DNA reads TGTGCCAGCAGCCAGACCGACAGGGGAACTGAAGCTTTCTTT.

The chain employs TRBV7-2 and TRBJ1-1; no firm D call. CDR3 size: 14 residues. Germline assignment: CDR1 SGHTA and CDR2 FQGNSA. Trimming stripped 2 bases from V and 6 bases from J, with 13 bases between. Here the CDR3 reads CASSLIFGGSEAFF. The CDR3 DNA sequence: TGTGCCAGCAGCTTAATTTTTGGCGGATCTGAAGCTTTCTTT.

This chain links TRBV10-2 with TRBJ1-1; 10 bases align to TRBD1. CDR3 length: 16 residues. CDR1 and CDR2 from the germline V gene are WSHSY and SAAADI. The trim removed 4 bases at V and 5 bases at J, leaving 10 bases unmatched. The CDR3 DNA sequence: TGCGCCAGCAGTGGAGGCCGACAGGGGGCGAGAACTGAAGCTTTCTTT. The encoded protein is CASSGGRQGARTEAFF.

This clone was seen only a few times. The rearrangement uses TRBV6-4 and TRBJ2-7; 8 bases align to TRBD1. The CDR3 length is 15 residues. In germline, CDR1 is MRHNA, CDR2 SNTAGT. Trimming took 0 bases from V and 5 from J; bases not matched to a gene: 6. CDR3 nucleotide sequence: TGTGCCAGCAGTGACTCAGGGGGACAGGCCAACGAGCAGTACTTC. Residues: CASSDSGGQANEQYF.

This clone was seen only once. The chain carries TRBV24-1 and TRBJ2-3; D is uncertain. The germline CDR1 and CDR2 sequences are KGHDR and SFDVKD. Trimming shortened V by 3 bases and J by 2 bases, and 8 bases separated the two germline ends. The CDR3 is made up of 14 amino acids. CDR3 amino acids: CATSDTTLTDTQYF. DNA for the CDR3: TGTGCCACCAGTGATACTACCCTCACAGATACGCAGTATTTT.

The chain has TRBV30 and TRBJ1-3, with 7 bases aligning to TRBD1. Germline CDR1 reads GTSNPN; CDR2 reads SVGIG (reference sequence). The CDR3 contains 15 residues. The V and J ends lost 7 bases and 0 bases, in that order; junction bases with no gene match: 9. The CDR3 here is CAYIQGSNSGNTIYF. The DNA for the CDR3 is TGTGCCTACATACAGGGGAGTAACTCTGGAAACACCATATATTTT.